This record covers a single T cell receptor beta chain. Profiled with immunoSEQ multiplex PCR; TCRdb holds only in-frame clones, not every one. The data contain tens of thousands of clones, approximately 90% of them seen just once; the ten biggest clones take up about 7%. Individuals having autoimmune disease history or systemic immunosuppression were not enrolled. The investigators sampled blood at baseline, at cycle 4 day 1, and at cycle 7 day 1. The data were taken from a study of OX40 agonist ivuxolimab in advanced cancers. Across the whole study: Ivuxolimab is an agonistic anti-OX40 (CD134) antibody, and patients were treated with it. Patients with prior anti-PD-1, anti-PD-L1 or anti-CTLA-4 therapy were eligible; less than 50% had some.

Specimen: CD4+ or CD8+ T cells sorted from blood, collected in a trial of the OX40 agonist ivuxolimab. This sequence originates from an adult with an advanced solid tumor such as melanoma, head and neck, liver or kidney cancer.

Here the CDR3 DNA reads TGTGCCAGCTCACCAACGTCGGGGGGGCGAGCCTATGGCTACACCTTC. This encodes CASSPTSGGRAYGYTF. This sequence joins TRBV18 and TRBJ1-2, with D perhaps TRBD1 (6 bases). The CDR3 has 16 residues. The V end lost 2 bases, the J end lost 4 bases, and 17 bases lay between the germline ends. In germline, CDR1 is KGHSH, CDR2 LQKENI.